This record covers a single T cell receptor beta chain. The CDR3 spans 15 residues. Losses at the gene ends were 4 bases for V and 4 bases for J; bases not matched to a gene: 8. CDR1 and CDR2 from the germline V gene are SGHKS and YYEKEE (reference sequence). The entry originates in a study of blood T cell repertoires in COVID-19. Study-wide background: Sources were T cells, B-cell-depleted T cells, or PBMCs; the material itself was cDNA or gDNA.

Authors' data handling: Using reference gene primer amplification, nucleated cell counts were estimated. This table comes from immunoSEQ multiplex PCR, and its TCRdb copy is limited to in-frame clones, with some not included. D and trimming come from the DNA, and the V and J calls and clone size come from that table. The sample contains hundreds of thousands of clones, roughly nine tenths of which appear only once. Source material: peripheral blood. The TCR comes from a woman aged 50 to 65 with COVID-19, enrolled during active disease. This chain uses TRBV5-5 with TRBJ1-2, with TRBD1 identical over 9 bases. The CDR3 is CASSRTPGQGYGYTF. CDR3 nucleotide sequence: TGTGCCAGCAGCAGGACGCCGGGACAGGGCTATGGCTACACCTTC.